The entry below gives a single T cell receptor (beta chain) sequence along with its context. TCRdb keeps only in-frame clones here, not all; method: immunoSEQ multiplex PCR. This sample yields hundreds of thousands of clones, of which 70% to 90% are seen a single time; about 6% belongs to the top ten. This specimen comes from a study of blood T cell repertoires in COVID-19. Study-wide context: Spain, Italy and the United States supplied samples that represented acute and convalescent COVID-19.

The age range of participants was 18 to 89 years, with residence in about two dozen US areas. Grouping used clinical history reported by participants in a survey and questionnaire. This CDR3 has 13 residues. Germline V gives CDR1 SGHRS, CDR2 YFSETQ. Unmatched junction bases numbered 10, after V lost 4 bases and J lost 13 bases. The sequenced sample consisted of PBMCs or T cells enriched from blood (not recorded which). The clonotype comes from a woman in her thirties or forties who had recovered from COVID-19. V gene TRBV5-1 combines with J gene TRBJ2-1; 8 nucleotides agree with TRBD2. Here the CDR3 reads CASSREGSITQFF. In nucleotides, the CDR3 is TGCGCCAGCAGCCGGGAGGGGTCAATCACACAGTTCTTC.